The 32 T cell receptor beta chains below were found in one sample sequenced in a study of T cells expressing NK-cell markers (TCRdb year 2020). Libraries came from 5' RACE. TCRdb records Illumina HiSeq 2000 as the sequencer. The reads were reprocessed in TCRdb, with one entry per CDR3 protein sequence and no accompanying DNA. The table for this sample records about 160,000 distinct CDR3 sequences. The ten largest clones represent 20% of the sample. The sequenced sample was blood T cells: a sorted CD56 or NKG2C T cell subset, CD4+ or CD8+ T cells, or bulk PBMC T cells (not recorded which). These receptors came from a man between 18 and 69 years old in good health.

J is TRBJ2-1 and V is TRBV4-2. The germline V gene has CDR1 LGHNA and CDR2 YNFKEQ. The CDR3 runs to 14 residues. CDR3 sequence: CASSQETDYNEQFF.

The CDR3 reads CATPPGRLGDEQFF. The genes are TRBV19 and TRBJ2-1; the D call of TRBD1 rests on TCRdb alone, since no DNA is present to check it. CDR1 is LNHDA, CDR2 SQIVND, per germline (reference sequence). The CDR3 consists of 14 residues.

This chain links TRBV10-3 with TRBJ2-7. CDR1 and CDR2 from the germline V gene are ENHRY and SYGVKD. The CDR3 covers 11 residues. The CDR3 reads CAISESNSLYF.

The V gene is TRBV7-6, the J gene TRBJ2-1. CDR3 length equals 17 residues. Germline-derived CDR1 and CDR2 are SGHVS and FNYEAQ. CDR3 sequence: CASSLASSGFYYNEQFF.

The V and J genes are TRBV19 and TRBJ1-5; TCRdb returns TRBD1, unconfirmable since there is no DNA. The germline CDR1 and CDR2 sequences are LNHDA and SQIVND (reference sequence). This CDR3 region has 13 residues. CDR3 protein: CASSTGAFQPQHF.

The rearrangement joins TRBV6-1 to TRBJ2-1; there is no DNA to check the TCRdb D call of TRBD2. This CDR3 spans 15 amino acids. Germline CDR1 MNHNS, CDR2 SASEGT. CDR3 sequence: CASSEASGGVGEQFF.

This chain joins TRBV12-3 or TRBV12-4 and TRBJ1-1; checking the TCRdb D call of TRBD1 is not possible without DNA. The CDR3 is 15 amino acids. CDR3 protein: CASSPATGWNTEAFF.

The gene calls are TRBV4-2 and TRBJ1-5. There are 12 residues in the CDR3. CDR1 is LGHNA and CDR2 is YNFKEQ in the germline V gene. CDR3 sequence reads: CASSPGEGPQHF.

This sequence joins TRBV7-9 and TRBJ1-2; the D call from TCRdb, TRBD1, cannot be confirmed without DNA. CDR3 length: 16 residues. Germline CDR1 and CDR2: SEHNR and FQNEAQ (reference sequence). The CDR3 sequence: CASSLDEDREEYGYTF.

V usage is TRBV2 and J usage is TRBJ2-7; TCRdb lists TRBD1, though no DNA is available to test this call. The CDR3 has 16 amino acids. Germline V gene sequence: CDR1 SNHLY, CDR2 FYNNEI. The CDR3 region is CASNRAGTDLSYEQYF.

V and J are TRBV12-3 or TRBV12-4 and TRBJ2-3; TCRdb gives TRBD2 as the D gene, but with no DNA this cannot be confirmed. This CDR3 has 13 residues. The CDR3 region is CASRRTEGDTQYF.

The CDR3 protein is CASSGRAVNYGYTF. This sequence joins TRBV12-3 or TRBV12-4 and TRBJ1-2. The CDR3 sequence is 14 residues long.

The chain carries TRBV7-2 and TRBJ1-1. Germline V gene sequence: CDR1 SGHTA, CDR2 FQGNSA. The CDR3 totals 14 residues. CDR3 residues: CASSLGDLPPRAFF. The full variable domain, with the rest looked up from reference TRBV7-2 and TRBJ1-1, is GAGVSQSPSNKVTEKGKDVELRCDPISGHTALYWYRQSLGQGLEFLIYFQGNSAPDKSGLPSDRFSAERTGGSVSTLTIQRTQQEDSAVYLCASSLGDLPPRAFFGQGTRLTVV.

The rearrangement uses TRBV20-1 and TRBJ2-7. There are 13 residues in the CDR3. Germline-derived CDR1 and CDR2 are DFQATT and SNEGSKA (reference sequence). The CDR3 sequence is CSARNRGSYEQYF.

The V call is TRBV28, the J call TRBJ1-1; the D call from TCRdb, TRBD1, cannot be confirmed without DNA. The CDR3 is 16 residues long. Germline-derived CDR1 and CDR2 are MDHEN and SYDVKM. CDR3 in amino acids: CASSMGQGIGNTEAFF.

The chain is built from TRBV5-5 and TRBJ1-2; the D gene TCRdb calls, TRBD1, cannot be checked with no DNA. Germline V lookup: CDR1 SGHKS, CDR2 YYEKEE (reference sequence). The CDR3 length is 14 residues. The CDR3 loop is CASSVGQPNYGYTF.

The rearrangement links TRBV19 to TRBJ2-6. From germline, CDR1 is LNHDA and CDR2 SQIVND (reference sequence). The CDR3 covers 15 residues. The CDR3 protein is CASSIITPGANVLTF.

V gene TRBV19 combines with J gene TRBJ2-7; TCRdb lists TRBD1, though no DNA is available to test this call. The CDR3 spans 15 residues. Germline V CDR1 and CDR2: LNHDA, SQIVND (reference sequence). CDR3 residues: CASSPGTVPFDEQYF. Full variable domain (outside the CDR3, taken from reference TRBV19 and TRBJ2-7): DGGITQSPKYLFRKEGQNVTLSCEQNLNHDAMYWYRQDPGQGLRLIYYSQIVNDFQKGDIAEGYSVSREKKESFPLTVTSAQKNPTAFYLCASSPGTVPFDEQYFGPGTRLTVT.

The chain recombines TRBV12-3 or TRBV12-4 with TRBJ1-5; checking the TCRdb D call of TRBD1 is not possible without DNA. The CDR3 sequence is 13 residues long. The CDR3 here is CASRGGTNQPQHF.

The chain combines TRBV5-5 with TRBJ2-1; TCRdb lists TRBD1, though no DNA is available to test this call. CDR3 length: 16 amino acids. Per germline, CDR1 SGHKS and CDR2 YYEKEE (reference sequence). Here the CDR3 reads CASSPPSRAPYNEQFF.

The chain uses TRBV7-9 and TRBJ2-1; the D gene TCRdb calls, TRBD2, cannot be checked with no DNA. The CDR3 sequence is 16 residues long. Germline loops: CDR1 SEHNR, CDR2 FQNEAQ (reference sequence). CDR3 loop: CASSRAGTSGYNEQFF.

The chain links TRBV29-1 to TRBJ2-7; the TCRdb D gene call, TRBD1, has no DNA to confirm it. The CDR3 has 14 amino acids. CDR1 and CDR2 (germline): SQVTM, ANQGSEA. CDR3 protein: CSVEVGQGVDEQYF.

The chain recombines TRBV24-1 with TRBJ2-1; the TRBD1 assignment by TCRdb is unverifiable without DNA. The CDR3 is 16 residues long. Germline V gives CDR1 KGHDR, CDR2 SFDVKD. This chain's CDR3 is CATSDPFSDRGHEQFF.

This chain connects TRBV27 to TRBJ1-1; TCRdb indicates TRBD1, and absent DNA this call remains unverified. This CDR3 has 15 amino acids. Germline V gene lookup returns CDR1 MNHEY and CDR2 SMNVEV (reference sequence). CDR3 loop: CASSLKHPENTEAFF.

The rearrangement uses TRBV2 and TRBJ2-1; TCRdb's D call of TRBD1 is untestable without DNA. CDR3 length: 14 residues. CDR1 and CDR2 from the germline V gene are SNHLY and FYNNEI. The CDR3 region is CASSAGQGFYEQFF.

This chain joins TRBV6-1 and TRBJ2-7; there is no DNA to check the TCRdb D call of TRBD2. Germline values: CDR1 MNHNS, CDR2 SASEGT. The CDR3 extends over 14 amino acids. The CDR3 is CASPHMGLQYEQYF.

V usage is TRBV11-1 and J usage is TRBJ2-2; there is no DNA to check the TCRdb D call of TRBD2. This CDR3 contains 21 residues. Germline CDR1 SGHAT, CDR2 FQDESV (reference sequence). The CDR3 sequence: CASSFPKRGKMLAGGTGELFF.

The rearrangement uses TRBV13 and TRBJ2-7; the TRBD1 assignment by TCRdb is unverifiable without DNA. The V gene's germline CDR1 is PRHDT and CDR2 FYEKMQ (reference sequence). The CDR3 is made up of 15 amino acids. CDR3 loop: CASSAPGQEIYEQYF.

V and J are TRBV5-6 and TRBJ2-5; the TRBD1 assignment by TCRdb is unverifiable without DNA. CDR1 SGHDT and CDR2 YYEEEE come from the germline V gene. This CDR3 is built from 15 residues. The CDR3 loop reads CASSLAGHFQETQYF.

The J gene is TRBJ1-1, the V gene TRBV28; TCRdb returns TRBD1, unconfirmable since there is no DNA. This CDR3 spans 14 amino acids. Germline CDR1 is MDHEN and CDR2 is SYDVKM. CDR3 protein: CASSHDRLGPEAFF. The variable domain in full, with the rest retrieved from reference TRBV28 and TRBJ1-1, is DVKVTQSSRYLVKRTGEKVFLECVQDMDHENMFWYRQDPGLGLRLIYFSYDVKMKEKGDIPEGYSVSREKKERFSLILESASTNQTSMYLCASSHDRLGPEAFFGQGTRLTVV.

V and J are TRBV13 and TRBJ2-1; the TRBD2 assignment by TCRdb is unverifiable without DNA. The CDR3 has 14 amino acids. Per the germline V gene, CDR1 is PRHDT and CDR2 is FYEKMQ (reference sequence). The chain's CDR3 is CASGARGGHNEQFF. Complete variable domain (other parts from reference TRBV13 and TRBJ2-1): AAGVIQSPRHLIKEKRETATLKCYPIPRHDTVYWYQQGPGQDPQFLISFYEKMQSDKGSIPDRFSAQQFSDYHSELNMSSLELGDSALYFCASGARGGHNEQFFGPGTRLTVL.

This chain uses TRBV6-5 with TRBJ2-1; the D gene TCRdb calls, TRBD1, cannot be checked with no DNA. This CDR3 comprises 16 residues. The germline V gene has CDR1 MNHEY and CDR2 SVGAGI. Here the CDR3 reads CASSYSLGTAYNEQFF.